Following are 4 T cell receptor beta chains from one sample sequenced in a study of T cell clones after liver transplantation. Assay: immunoSEQ multiplex PCR; the TCRdb copy retains only in-frame clones and omits some. Counted here are around 100,000 clones, about 80% occurring once; the ten biggest clones make up 2.5% to 3%. Sequencing used CD4+ T cells from blood, obtained around 49 months after liver transplant. The receptors stem from a human patient who received a liver transplant. Some T cells may originate from the graft donor.

V usage is TRBV5-6 and J usage is TRBJ2-7; TRBD1 agrees at 7 bases. V was clipped by 4 bases and J by 2 bases; unmatched bases: 3. Germline V gene sequence: CDR1 SGHDT, CDR2 YYEEEE. The CDR3 extends over 13 amino acids. CDR3 sequence: CASSGGQTYEQYF. The CDR3 DNA is TGTGCCAGCAGCGGGGGACAGACCTACGAGCAGTACTTC. The variable domain in full, completed from reference TRBV5-6 and TRBJ2-7, reads DAGVTQSPTHLIKTRGQQVTLRCSPKSGHDTVSWYQQALGQGPQFIFQYYEEEERQRGNFPDRFSGHQFPNYSSELNVNALLLGDSALYLCASSGGQTYEQYFGPGTRLTVT.

This clone was detected a few times. V and J are TRBV18 and TRBJ2-2, with TRBD2 as a possible D gene (5 bases). Germline V lookup: CDR1 KGHSH, CDR2 LQKENI. With 4 bases removed from V and 3 bases from J, the gap between germline ends came to 12 bases. This CDR3 region has 15 residues. The CDR3 sequence: CASSLSGGYTGELFF. As DNA, the CDR3 is TGTGCCAGCTCACTCAGCGGCGGATACACCGGGGAGCTGTTTTTT.

J is TRBJ2-3 and V is TRBV10-3; TRBD1 is a possible D gene (6 bases). Trimming shortened V by 2 bases and J by 6 bases, and 9 bases separated the two germline ends. The CDR3 runs to 13 residues. CDR1 and CDR2 (germline): ENHRY, SYGVKD. The CDR3 spells CAISEAGADTQYF. CDR3 sequence (DNA): TGTGCCATCAGTGAGGCAGGGGCCGATACGCAGTATTTT.

The V gene is TRBV7-3, the J gene TRBJ2-6; D is undetermined. The V gene's germline CDR1 is SGHTA and CDR2 FQGTGA. Between the trimmed V and J ends, which lost 8 bases and 0 bases, there was a span of 8 bases. The CDR3 is made up of 14 amino acids. CDR3 in amino acids: CASRSASGANVLTF. The CDR3 DNA follows: TGTGCCAGCCGGTCGGCCTCTGGGGCCAACGTCCTGACTTTC.